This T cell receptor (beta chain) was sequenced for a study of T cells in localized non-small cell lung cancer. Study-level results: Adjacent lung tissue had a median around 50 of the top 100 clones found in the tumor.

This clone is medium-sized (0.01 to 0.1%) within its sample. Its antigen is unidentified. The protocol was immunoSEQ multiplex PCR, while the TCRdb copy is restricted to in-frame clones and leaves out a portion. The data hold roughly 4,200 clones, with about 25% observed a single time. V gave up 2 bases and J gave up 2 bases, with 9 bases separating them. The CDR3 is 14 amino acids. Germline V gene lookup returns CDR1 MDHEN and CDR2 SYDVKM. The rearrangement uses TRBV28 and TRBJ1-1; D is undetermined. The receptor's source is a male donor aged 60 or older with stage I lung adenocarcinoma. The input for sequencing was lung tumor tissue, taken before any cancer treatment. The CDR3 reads CASSLTALNTEAFF. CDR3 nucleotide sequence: TGTGCCAGCAGTTTAACAGCCCTTAACACTGAAGCTTTCTTT.